These T cell receptor beta chains were read from a single sample in a study of blood T cell repertoires in COVID-19. The protocol was immunoSEQ multiplex PCR, while the TCRdb copy is restricted to in-frame clones and leaves out a portion. The sample lists 250,000 to 300,000 clones, 88% occurring once. Sequencing was carried out using peripheral blood. Receptors originate from a woman under 40 with COVID-19, enrolled during active disease. CDR3s include the opening cysteine and the closing phenylalanine or tryptophan. Fields, in order: D gene, V gene, clone size, CDR3 length, J gene, CDR3 DNA, CDR3 protein. A D gene is named only where the DNA matches it firmly. A clone size is listed for some rows: how often the clone was seen (once, few, many), or a class if it is expanded.

d_gene: TRBD1
v_gene: TRBV28
abundance: -
len: 16
j_gene: TRBJ1-1
CDR3nt: TGTGCCAGCAGGCGGACAGGGGGCGGTGGGAACACTGAAGCTTTCTTT
CDR3aa: CASRRTGGGGNTEAFF

d_gene: TRBD2
v_gene: TRBV5-6
abundance: once
len: 18
j_gene: TRBJ2-1
CDR3nt: TGTGCCAGCAGCTTGAAAGGCGGGAGGGCTAGCTCCTACAATGAGCAGTTCTTC
CDR3aa: CASSLKGGRASSYNEQFF

d_gene: TRBD2
v_gene: TRBV2
abundance: -
len: 20
j_gene: TRBJ2-7
CDR3nt: TGTGCCAGCAGTGAAAGATACCAGGGACTAGCGGGAGGGCAATCCTACGAGCAGTACTTC
CDR3aa: CASSERYQGLAGGQSYEQYF

d_gene: TRBD1
v_gene: TRBV3-1/TRBV3-2
abundance: -
len: 15
j_gene: TRBJ2-1
CDR3nt: TGTGCCAGCAGCCTCCGGACAGGAACCTACAATGAGCAGTTCTTC
CDR3aa: CASSLRTGTYNEQFF

d_gene: -
v_gene: TRBV12-3/TRBV12-4
abundance: -
len: 12
j_gene: TRBJ2-2
CDR3nt: TGTGCCGGAGGGACGAACACCGGGGAGCTGTTTTTT
CDR3aa: CAGGTNTGELFF

d_gene: -
v_gene: TRBV28
abundance: -
len: 13
j_gene: TRBJ2-5
CDR3nt: TGTGCCAGCAGAAGAACAGGGACGGAGACCCAGTACTTC
CDR3aa: CASRRTGTETQYF

d_gene: -
v_gene: TRBV28
abundance: once
len: 13
j_gene: TRBJ1-5
CDR3nt: TGTGCCAGCAGTTTACCAGGGATCCAGCCCCAGCATTTT
CDR3aa: CASSLPGIQPQHF

d_gene: -
v_gene: TRBV9
abundance: -
len: 14
j_gene: TRBJ1-1
CDR3nt: TGTGCCAGCAGCGTAGAGAACAGTAACACTGAAGCTTTCTTT
CDR3aa: CASSVENSNTEAFF

d_gene: TRBD1
v_gene: TRBV4-1
abundance: -
len: 16
j_gene: TRBJ1-4
CDR3nt: TGCGCCAGCAGCCTAAGAGAGGGGACAGGGTACGAAAAACTGTTTTTT
CDR3aa: CASSLREGTGYEKLFF

d_gene: TRBD2
v_gene: TRBV6-5
abundance: -
len: 15
j_gene: TRBJ2-3
CDR3nt: TGTGCCAGCAGCAGGACTAGCGGCCGTGGAGATACGCAGTATTTT
CDR3aa: CASSRTSGRGDTQYF

d_gene: -
v_gene: TRBV28
abundance: -
len: 16
j_gene: TRBJ2-7
CDR3nt: TGTGCCAGCAGTTTTTTGGGGGCAGGGATAGCCTACGAGCAGTACTTC
CDR3aa: CASSFLGAGIAYEQYF

d_gene: -
v_gene: TRBV19
abundance: few
len: 12
j_gene: TRBJ2-6
CDR3nt: TGTGCCAGCTTCTCTGGGGCCAACGTCCTGACTTTC
CDR3aa: CASFSGANVLTF

d_gene: -
v_gene: TRBV21-1
abundance: -
len: 17
j_gene: TRBJ2-7
CDR3nt: TGTGCCAGCAGCAAACCCGGGGAAGCGGGAGGATCGTACGAGCAGTACTTC
CDR3aa: CASSKPGEAGGSYEQYF